This TCR beta chain was captured in a study of shared T cell receptors in the human thymus. TCRdb's copy holds only in-frame clones and misses some; the assay was immunoSEQ multiplex PCR. In the table there are 720,000 or so clones, 80% to 90% of which are singletons. Germline CDR1 and CDR2: SGHVS and FQNEAQ. This CDR3 has 14 amino acids. V lost 4 bases and J 7 bases, leaving 13 bases between the germline ends. This sample was also put to use in a study of human thymus T cells. That paper states: Healthy Finnish infants undergoing corrective surgery for congenital heart defects were used as donors. Obtained as resections during corrective heart surgery, the thymus tissue was then studied. Thymic and blood repertoires seemed to show skewed V and J gene use.

V is TRBV7-8 and J is TRBJ1-4, with a tentative D call TRBD1 (5 bases). The source material was thymocytes. This clonotype was sampled from a girl less than two years old with a congenital heart defect. In nucleotides, the CDR3 is TGTGCCAGCAGCTCATTAGGGGAGGGTGAAAAACTGTTTTTT. The encoded protein is CASSSLGEGEKLFF.